The entry below describes one T cell receptor beta chain. Its antigen remains unidentified. No DNA is given; TCRdb re-called the 5' RACE reads and lists each CDR3 protein once. Reported are 200,000 to 300,000 distinct CDR3 sequences; the ten largest clones contain 0.39%. Germline V CDR1 and CDR2: SGHRS, YFSETQ. The CDR3 is 16 amino acids. These data belong to a study of T cells expressing NK-cell markers. Study-wide results and limits: Among several donors, these clonotypes also ranked first in the CD3+CD56-NKG2C+ fraction.

The chain joins TRBV5-1 to TRBJ1-2; TCRdb names TRBD1, which stays unverified in the absence of DNA. Sequenced sample: blood T cells: a sorted CD56 or NKG2C T cell subset, CD4+ or CD8+ T cells, or bulk PBMC T cells (not recorded which). This TCR was sampled from a man younger than 30 in good health. CDR3 loop: CASSLEARGLFYGYTF.